This TCR beta chain was sequenced during a study of early stage breast cancer tumors (dated by TCRdb to about 2017). Regarding the study in general: Of the approximately 15 invasive breast tumors, roughly eleven were found to be estrogen receptor-positive, progesterone receptor-positive and HER2-negative. The samples as a whole yielded some 2,500,000 detected templates, corresponding to roughly 1.1 million unique clonotypes. On average, each sample had about 9.9-fold read coverage. Of the approximately 12 ER+/PR+/HER2- tumors, eight were classified as invasive ductal carcinomas and four as invasive lobular carcinomas.

Study-wide conclusions, independent of this receptor: Approximately 2.4-fold higher T cell density and higher clonality were observed in tumors than in adjacent normal breast tissue. Analysis by tumor subtype was prevented by the small cohort size. Enriched TCRB sequences shared across patients were found to be mostly commonly generated sequences that were unlikely to play an important role in the tumor microenvironment. Repertoires from blood resembled normal breast more closely than tumor, and using blood as a reference for each tissue separated tumor from normal in about 90% of the 16 patients. Bulk genomic DNA sequencing of unsorted cells missed chain pairing and functional markers such as CD4, CD8 and FOXP3.

Of note for this clone: It lacks a known antigen. Base qualities are not at hand, and no much larger clone is one base apart.

From cysteine to phenylalanine, the CDR3 is 17 amino acids long. Only the CDR3 DNA is retained, 51 bases long and in frame from the first base. From the germline V gene, CDR1 is SGDLS and CDR2 is YYNGEE. Germline trimming: 4 bases from V, 1 base from J; junction bases outside gene matches: 11. The study profiled bulk TCR beta-chain repertoires in matched peripheral blood, tumor and adjacent normal breast tissue taken from about 15 patients with early-stage breast cancer. Before surgery, roughly 5-11 mL of whole blood was collected into EDTA tubes and then processed within 2 hours. Peripheral blood mononuclear cells were isolated by Ficoll-Paque centrifugation in SepMate-50 tubes. For storage in liquid nitrogen, PBMCs were cryopreserved as aliquots of about 1.9 to 4 million cells in around 90% FBS with roughly 10% DMSO. The Qiagen AllPrep DNA/RNA Mini kit was used for genomic DNA extraction. Two independent genomic DNA replicates were amplified for each sample, with approximately 0.5 ug used for blood and around 1.5 ug for tumor or normal breast. TCRB sequencing of genomic DNA was carried out with the ImmunoSeq Intro kit according to the manufacturer's instructions. Multiplex PCR was run for approximately 29 cycles using proprietary primers and spike-in control sequences for absolute quantification. An 87-bp fragment spanning the CDR3 and flanking V and J genes was sequenced with single-end 150-bp reads. Each lane of an Illumina MiSeq using version 3.0 chemistry carried seven multiplexed samples, with two replicates per sample. As for the authors' bioinformatics: The vendor's proprietary pipeline processed the raw data and merged both replicates into a single result for each sample. To define clonotypes, the study grouped productive rearrangements that shared the V-gene family, CDR3 amino acid sequence and J-gene segment. Clonality was computed as 1 minus the normalized Shannon entropy (Pielou evenness) of TCRB abundances. T cell density was estimated as total templates divided by the number of input cells, with the number of input cells inferred from the DNA input amount. Recon was used with default parameters to estimate total repertoire diversity and clonality. A clonotype counted as tumor-enriched if its abundance in tumor exceeded 0.1% and was at least 32-fold higher than its abundance in normal breast. The source is immuneACCESS, and TCRdb retained only in-frame sequences with V and J called. Part of the clones is not carried over; for the studies checked, unresolved V genes explain less than half of this, and the remainder is unexplained. Clone size and the V and J calls come from that table; the DNA yielded D and trimming. The sample yields 55,000 to 70,000 clones; 80% were counted once. Around 5% of the sample is in the top ten clones.

Here the chain combines TRBV9 and TRBJ2-7; TRBD2 lines up with 10 middle nucleotides. The clonotype comes from a person aged 40 to 50 with breast cancer. Specimen: blood. The bases are TGTGCCAGCAGCCCGGGACTAGCGTGGGAAAGATCCTACGAGCAGTACTTC. This encodes CASSPGLAWERSYEQYF.